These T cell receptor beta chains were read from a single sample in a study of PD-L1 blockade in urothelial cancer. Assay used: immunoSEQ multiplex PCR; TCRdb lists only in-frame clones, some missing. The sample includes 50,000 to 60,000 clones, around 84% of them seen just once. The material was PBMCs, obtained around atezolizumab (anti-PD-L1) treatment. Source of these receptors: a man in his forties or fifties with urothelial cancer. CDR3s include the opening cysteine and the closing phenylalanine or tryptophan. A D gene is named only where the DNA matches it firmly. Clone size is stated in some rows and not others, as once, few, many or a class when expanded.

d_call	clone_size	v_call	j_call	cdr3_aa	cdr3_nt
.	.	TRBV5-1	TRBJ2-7	CASSLTAGSYEQYF	TGCGCCAGCAGCTTAACGGCCGGGTCCTACGAGCAGTACTTC
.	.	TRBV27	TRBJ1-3	CASSRTGWPGNTIYF	TGTGCCAGCAGCCGCACAGGGTGGCCTGGAAACACCATATATTTT
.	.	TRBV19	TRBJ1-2	CALPCGQRNYGYTF	TGTGCCCTCCCCTGCGGGCAGCGTAACTATGGCTACACCTTC
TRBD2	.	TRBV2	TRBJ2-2	CASRDPGLVGTGELFF	TGTGCCAGCAGAGACCCGGGACTAGTTGGCACCGGGGAGCTGTTTTTT
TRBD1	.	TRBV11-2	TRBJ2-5	CASSLNRGLQETQYF	TGTGCCAGCAGCTTGAACAGGGGGCTCCAAGAGACCCAGTACTTC
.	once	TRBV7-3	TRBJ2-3	CASSLRPQGGTSTDTQYF	TGTGCCAGCAGCTTAAGGCCCCAGGGCGGGACTAGCACAGATACGCAGTATTTT
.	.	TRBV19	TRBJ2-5	CASSRRGGVQETQYF	TGTGCCAGTAGTAGGCGCGGCGGGGTCCAAGAGACCCAGTACTTC
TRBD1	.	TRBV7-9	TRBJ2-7	CASSTPGQGYEQYF	TGTGCCAGCAGCACCCCGGGACAGGGCTACGAGCAGTACTTC
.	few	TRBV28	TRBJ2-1	CASSYRGIQFF	TGTGCCAGCAGCTACCGGGGAATCCAGTTCTTC
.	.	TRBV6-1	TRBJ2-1	CASSPTYNEQFF	TGTGCCAGCAGTCCTACGTACAATGAGCAGTTCTTC
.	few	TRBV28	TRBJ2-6	CASRTVSGANVLTF	TGTGCCAGCAGGACAGTATCTGGGGCCAACGTCCTGACTTTC
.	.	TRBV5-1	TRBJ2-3	CASSSVSPMFGGRPDTQYF	TGCGCCAGCAGCTCGGTGTCCCCAATGTTTGGGGGGAGACCAGATACGCAGTATTTT
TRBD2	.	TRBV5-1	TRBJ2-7	CASSLALAGVHEQYF	TGCGCCAGCAGCTTGGCCCTAGCGGGAGTACACGAGCAGTACTTC
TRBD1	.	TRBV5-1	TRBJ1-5	CASSFTGGKDQPQHF	TGCGCCAGCAGCTTCACAGGGGGGAAGGATCAGCCCCAGCATTTT
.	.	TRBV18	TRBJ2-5	CASSEQETQYF	TGTGCCAGCTCAGAGCAAGAGACCCAGTACTTC
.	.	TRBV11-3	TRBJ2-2	CASSLDPLGTGELFF	TGTGCCAGCAGCTTAGACCCCCTAGGTACCGGGGAGCTGTTTTTT
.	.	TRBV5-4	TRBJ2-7	CASTGHPSSYEQYF	TGTGCCAGCACCGGACACCCGAGCTCCTACGAGCAGTACTTC
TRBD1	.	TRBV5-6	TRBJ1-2	CASSWTGTNYGYTF	TGTGCCAGCAGCTGGACAGGGACAAACTATGGCTACACCTTC
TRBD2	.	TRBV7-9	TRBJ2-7	CASSPPGLTYEQYF	TGTGCCAGCAGCCCCCCGGGACTAACCTACGAGCAGTACTTC
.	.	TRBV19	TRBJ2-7	CASSSRRGGYEQYF	TGTGCCAGTAGTTCCCGCAGGGGCGGCTACGAGCAGTACTTC
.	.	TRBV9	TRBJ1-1	CASSVDGRLSNTEAFF	TGTGCCAGCAGCGTTGATGGTAGACTGTCGAACACTGAAGCTTTCTTT
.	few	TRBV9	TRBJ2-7	CASSVGGKYEQYF	TGTGCCAGCAGCGTGGGCGGGAAGTACGAGCAGTACTTC
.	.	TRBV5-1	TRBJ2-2	CASSPLDTGELFF	TGCGCCAGCAGCCCCCTCGACACCGGGGAGCTGTTTTTT
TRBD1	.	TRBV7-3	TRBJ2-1	CASSLATGSSYNEQFF	TGTGCCAGCAGCTTAGCGACAGGGAGCTCCTACAATGAGCAGTTCTTC
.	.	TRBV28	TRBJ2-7	CASSGRSGTAPYEQYF	TGTGCCAGCAGTGGGAGGTCCGGGACAGCTCCCTACGAGCAGTACTTC
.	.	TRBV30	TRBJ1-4	CAWSPTQGLVNEKLFF	TGTGCCTGGAGTCCCACTCAGGGGTTGGTTAATGAAAAACTGTTTTTT
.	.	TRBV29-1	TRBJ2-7	CSATYGGAGPKQYF	TGCAGCGCCACCTATGGGGGGGCCGGACCCAAGCAGTACTTC
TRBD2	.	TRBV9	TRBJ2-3	CASTRLAGPDTQYF	TGTGCCAGCACGCGTCTAGCGGGGCCTGATACGCAGTATTTT
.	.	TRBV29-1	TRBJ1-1	CSVEIQGSFAFF	TGCAGCGTTGAAATCCAGGGAAGCTTTGCTTTCTTT
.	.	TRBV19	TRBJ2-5	CASSPAGTHQETQYF	TGTGCCAGCTCTCCGGCCGGGACACACCAAGAGACCCAGTACTTC
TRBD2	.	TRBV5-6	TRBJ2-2	CASSFFVLAGNTGELFF	TGTGCCAGCAGCTTTTTCGTACTAGCGGGAAACACCGGGGAGCTGTTTTTT
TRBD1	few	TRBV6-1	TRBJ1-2	CASSGGRAGGPYGYTF	TGTGCCAGCAGTGGGGGGAGAGCAGGGGGTCCGTATGGCTACACCTTC
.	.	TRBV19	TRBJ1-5	CASSISPIYSNQPQHF	TGTGCCAGTAGTATCTCTCCAATCTATAGCAATCAGCCCCAGCATTTT
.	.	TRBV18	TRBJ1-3	CASSLDLSGNTIYF	TGTGCCAGCTCACTGGACTTGTCTGGAAACACCATATATTTT
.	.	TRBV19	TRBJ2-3	CASSRQDTDTQYF	TGTGCCAGTAGTAGGCAGGACACAGATACGCAGTATTTT
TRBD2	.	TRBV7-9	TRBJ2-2	CASSRGTSGVNTGELFF	TGTGCCAGCAGCAGGGGGACTAGCGGGGTGAACACCGGGGAGCTGTTTTTT
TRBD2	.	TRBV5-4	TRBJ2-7	CASSPGLVNEQYF	TGTGCCAGCAGCCCGGGACTAGTGAACGAGCAGTACTTC
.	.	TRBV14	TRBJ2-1	CASSQGAVYNEQFF	TGTGCCAGCAGCCAAGGAGCGGTTTACAATGAGCAGTTCTTC
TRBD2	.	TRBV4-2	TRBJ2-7	CASSQQTGLVNEQYF	TGTGCCAGCAGCCAACAGACGGGACTAGTAAACGAGCAGTACTTC
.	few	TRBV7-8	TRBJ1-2	CASSIEITQGGFSGYTF	TGTGCCAGCAGCATAGAAATTACACAGGGCGGTTTCAGTGGCTACACCTTC
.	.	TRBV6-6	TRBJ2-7	CASSYSQGSHEQYF	TGTGCCAGCAGTTACTCCCAGGGGAGCCACGAGCAGTACTTC
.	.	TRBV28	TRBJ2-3	CASSPVALTQYF	TGTGCCAGCAGTCCCGTTGCCCTAACGCAGTATTTT
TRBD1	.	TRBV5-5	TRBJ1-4	CASSEQGATNEKLFF	TGTGCCAGCAGCGAACAGGGGGCAACTAATGAAAAACTGTTTTTT
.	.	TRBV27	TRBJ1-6	CASSYGPQGNSPLHF	TGTGCCAGCAGTTACGGGCCGCAGGGGAATTCACCCCTCCACTTT
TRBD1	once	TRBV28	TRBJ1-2	CASSSPQTGGFYGYTF	TGTGCCAGCAGTTCCCCCCAGACAGGGGGCTTCTATGGCTACACCTTC
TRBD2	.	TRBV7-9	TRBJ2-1	CASSRGLAGQRNEQFF	TGTGCCAGCAGCCGGGGACTAGCGGGCCAGAGGAATGAGCAGTTCTTC
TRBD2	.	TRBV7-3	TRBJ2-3	CASSGGEGSTQYF	TGTGCCAGCAGCGGGGGGGAGGGGAGTACGCAGTATTTT
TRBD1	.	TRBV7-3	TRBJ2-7	CASSLTRGTNEQYF	TGTGCCAGCAGCTTAACCAGGGGGACGAACGAGCAGTACTTC
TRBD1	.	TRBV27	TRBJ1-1	CASSPRQGETREAFF	TGTGCCAGCAGTCCTCGACAGGGGGAGACAAGGGAAGCTTTCTTT
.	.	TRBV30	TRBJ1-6	CAWDHRNSPLHF	TGTGCCTGGGATCACAGGAATTCACCCCTCCACTTT
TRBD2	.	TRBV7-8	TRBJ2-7	CASSLGLAGGTYEQYF	TGTGCCAGCAGCCTGGGACTAGCGGGAGGGACCTACGAGCAGTACTTC
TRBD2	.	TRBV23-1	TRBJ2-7	CASSRNTPSGGHSYEQYF	TGCGCCAGCAGTCGAAATACGCCTTCGGGGGGGCACTCCTACGAGCAGTACTTC
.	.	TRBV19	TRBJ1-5	CASSIDQGWQPQHF	TGTGCCAGTAGTATAGATCAGGGGTGGCAGCCCCAGCATTTT
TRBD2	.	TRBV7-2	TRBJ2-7	CASSQGLAGRYEQYF	TGTGCCAGCAGCCAGGGACTAGCGGGACGGTACGAGCAGTACTTC
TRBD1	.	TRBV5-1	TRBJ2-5	CASSQGTGGQETQYF	TGCGCCAGCAGCCAAGGGACAGGGGGACAAGAGACCCAGTACTTC
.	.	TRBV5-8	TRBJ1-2	CASSLKMGAYGYTF	TGTGCCAGCAGCTTGAAAATGGGGGCCTATGGCTACACCTTC
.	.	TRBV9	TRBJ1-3	CASSVSGAGNTIYF	TGTGCCAGCAGCGTATCAGGGGCGGGAAACACCATATATTTT
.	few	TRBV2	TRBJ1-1	CASSAKNTEAFF	TGTGCCAGCAGTGCAAAAAACACTGAAGCTTTCTTT
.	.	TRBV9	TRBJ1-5	CASSPRGARGNQPQHF	TGTGCCAGCAGCCCACGGGGGGCAAGAGGCAATCAGCCCCAGCATTTT
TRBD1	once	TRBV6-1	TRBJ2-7	CASSPGGTGYEQYF	TGTGCCAGCAGCCCAGGGGGGACAGGCTACGAGCAGTACTTC